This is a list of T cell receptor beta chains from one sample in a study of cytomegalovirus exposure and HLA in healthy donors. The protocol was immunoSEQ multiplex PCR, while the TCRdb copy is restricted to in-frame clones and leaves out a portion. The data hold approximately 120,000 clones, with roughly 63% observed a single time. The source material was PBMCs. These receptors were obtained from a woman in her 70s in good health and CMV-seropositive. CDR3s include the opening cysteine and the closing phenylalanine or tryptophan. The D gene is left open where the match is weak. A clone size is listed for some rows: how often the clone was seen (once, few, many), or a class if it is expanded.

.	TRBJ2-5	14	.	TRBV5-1	TGCGCCAGCAGCTTGACTGCTCTCCAAGAGACCCAGTACTTC	CASSLTALQETQYF
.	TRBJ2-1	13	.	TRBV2	TGTGCCAGCAGTTTTGGACTATTCAATGAGCAGTTCTTC	CASSFGLFNEQFF
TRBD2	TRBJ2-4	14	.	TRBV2	TGTGCCAGCAGTGAAGTAGCGGGGGGGAACATTCAGTACTTC	CASSEVAGGNIQYF
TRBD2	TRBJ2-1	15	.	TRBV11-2	TGTGCCAGCAGGACCTGGGGGGGCTCCTACAATGAGCAGTTCTTC	CASRTWGGSYNEQFF
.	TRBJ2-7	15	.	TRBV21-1	TGTGCCAGCAGCCCACCGAGACAGGGGGCCGACGAGCAGTACTTC	CASSPPRQGADEQYF
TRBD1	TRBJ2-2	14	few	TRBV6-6	TGTGCTTTACAGGGGGGTTCCAACACCGGGGAGCTGTTTTTT	CALQGGSNTGELFF
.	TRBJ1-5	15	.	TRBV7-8	TGTGCCAGCAGCTTAGATGGTCAGGTCAGCCAGCCCCAGCATTTT	CASSLDGQVSQPQHF
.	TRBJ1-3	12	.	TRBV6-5	TGTGCCAGCAGTCCATCCCGCGGCACCATATATTTT	CASSPSRGTIYF
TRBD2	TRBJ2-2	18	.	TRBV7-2	TGTGCCAGCAGCCCCCAAAGGCCTAGCGGGCTCAACACCGGGGAGCTGTTTTTT	CASSPQRPSGLNTGELFF
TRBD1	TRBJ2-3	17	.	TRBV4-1	TGCGCCAGCAGCCAAGTTCCTGGGACAGCTAGCACAGATACGCAGTATTTT	CASSQVPGTASTDTQYF
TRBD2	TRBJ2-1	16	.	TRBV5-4	TGTGCCAGCAGCTTGGGGTCTAGCGGGGTCTACAATGAGCAGTTCTTC	CASSLGSSGVYNEQFF
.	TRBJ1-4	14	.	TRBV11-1	TGTGCCAGCAGCCCCCAGGGTTTTGGAGAAAAACTGTTTTTT	CASSPQGFGEKLFF
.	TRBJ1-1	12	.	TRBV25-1	TGTGCCAGCAGTGAGGGCCTCATAGGCGCTTTCTTT	CASSEGLIGAFF
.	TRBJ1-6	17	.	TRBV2	TGTGCCAGTGGGCAGGCCTTTCGAGGGACCTATAATTCACCCCTCCACTTT	CASGQAFRGTYNSPLHF
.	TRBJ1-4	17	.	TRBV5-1	TGCGCCAGCAGCTTGGCGTTCGGAATGGGGGCAGAAGAAAAACTGTTTTTT	CASSLAFGMGAEEKLFF
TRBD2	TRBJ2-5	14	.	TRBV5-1	TGCGCCAGCAGCGGACGGGGGGGCGGGGAGACCCAGTACTTC	CASSGRGGGETQYF
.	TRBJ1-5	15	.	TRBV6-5	TGTGCCAGCAGACCTTTTACAGGGAACGCTCAGCCCCAGCATTTT	CASRPFTGNAQPQHF
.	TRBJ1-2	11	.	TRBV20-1	TGCAGTGCTGCAGGTATCTATGGCTACACCTTC	CSAAGIYGYTF
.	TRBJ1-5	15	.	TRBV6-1	TGTGCCAGCAAAATCATATTAGAGCCTGGTCAGCCCCAGCATTTT	CASKIILEPGQPQHF
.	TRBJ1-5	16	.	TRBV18	TGTGCCAGCTCACCACAGGGGGGGCTGATGGGTCAGCCCCAGCATTTT	CASSPQGGLMGQPQHF
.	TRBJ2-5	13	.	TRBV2	TGTGCCAGCCAGAACAGTCACCAAGAGACCCAGTACTTC	CASQNSHQETQYF
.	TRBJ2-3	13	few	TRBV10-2	TGCGCCAGCAGTGCCGCAGGCACAGATACGCAGTATTTT	CASSAAGTDTQYF
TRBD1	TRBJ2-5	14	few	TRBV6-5	TGTGCCAGCCGAGGACAGGGGTTCGGAGAGACCCAGTACTTC	CASRGQGFGETQYF
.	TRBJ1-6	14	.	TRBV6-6	TGTGCCAGCAGCCGTACAGGGTATGAATCACCCCTCCACTTT	CASSRTGYESPLHF